This TCR beta chain was retrieved from a study of cytomegalovirus exposure and HLA in healthy donors. Primers: 60 Vbeta forward and 13 Jbeta reverse. The protocol was immunoSEQ multiplex PCR, while the TCRdb copy is restricted to in-frame clones and leaves out a portion. Altogether 140,000 or so clones are present, 65% to 75% being singletons, with the ten largest covering almost 4.5%. CDR3 size: 14 residues. Germline loops: CDR1 SGDLS, CDR2 YYNGEE. V trimming: 4 bases; J trimming: 7 bases; junction bases outside the gene matches: 9. The clonotype was recovered from a man between 60 and 70 years old in good health and CMV-seronegative. J is TRBJ2-7 and V is TRBV9; 9 nucleotides line up with TRBD1. The specimen sequenced was PBMCs. The CDR3 bases are TGTGCCAGCAGCTTCCAAGGGACAGGGCAGGAGCAGTACTTC. Translating gives CASSFQGTGQEQYF.